The entry that follows covers one T cell receptor (beta chain) sequence. The antigen remains unidentified. The data are from a study of beta chain features in type 1 diabetes. Findings of the study overall: A closer apparent resemblance between naive, central memory and Treg TCRB repertoires was seen in patients than in healthy donors. Type 1 diabetes patients had fewer VDJ junction insertions and more deletions.

What was sequenced were expressed TCRB transcripts, since all of the isolated RNA had been reverse transcribed. Libraries were prepared by immunoSEQ multiplex PCR; TCRdb keeps only in-frame clonotypes and omits some of them. This sample carries around 430,000 clones, around 28% of them seen once, and the ten largest clones take 0.065%. This sequence was found in a man in his late teens or twenties in good health. The material sequenced was naive CD4+ T cells from blood.

The CDR3 nucleotides are TGTGCCAGCAGGAGGGAGACTAGCGACGAGCAGTACTTC. This gives the protein CASRRETSDEQYF. The rearrangement joins TRBV2 to TRBJ2-7; 8 bases fit TRBD2. Unmatched junction bases numbered 6, after V lost 6 bases and J lost 5 bases. The CDR3 length is 13 residues. From germline, CDR1 is SNHLY and CDR2 FYNNEI. Variable domain in full (rest from reference TRBV2 and TRBJ2-7): EPEVTQTPSHQVTQMGQEVILRCVPISNHLYFYWYRQILGQKVEFLVSFYNNEISEKSEIFDDQFSVERPDGSNFTLKIRSTKLEDSAMYFCASRRETSDEQYFGPGTRLTVT.